The sequence of this TCR beta chain was determined in a study of read filtering for tumor transcriptome and immune sequencing. Whole-study context: Mean patient age was roughly 66 years, range about 47 to 90; around 17 male, around 15 female. After DNase treatment, RNA was made into whole-transcriptome libraries.

From approximately 430 ng of RNA, a library with molecular barcoded alpha/delta and beta/gamma adaptors was made. TCRdb redid the calling of the reads with MiXCR, one entry per CDR3 protein. The sample holds approximately 58,000 distinct CDR3 sequences; approximately 13% are singletons and the top ten take approximately 16%. Study conclusions and caveats: The sorted CD138-negative fraction was a mixed bone marrow immune population, not purified T cells.

At least ten counts were recorded for this clonotype. The antigen is not known. This receptor was identified in a donor aged 40 or over with multiple myeloma. The sequenced sample was a population of CD138-negative cells sorted from bone marrow.

Here the CDR3 DNA reads TGTGCCAGCAGCCAAACCTTCAGGAGCGGCAATGAGCAGTTCTTC. It yields the protein CASSQTFRSGNEQFF. The chain carries TRBV14 and TRBJ2-1; possible D gene TRBD2, 5 bases. Germline V gene lookup returns CDR1 SGHDN and CDR2 FVKESK. V was clipped by 2 bases and J by 6 bases, with 14 bases between them. The CDR3 is 15 amino acids.